This T cell receptor beta chain was found in a study of long-term antiretroviral therapy in people with HIV (dated by TCRdb to 2022 to 2024). A note on the overall study: The earliest samples were collected about a decade before the 2015 WHO recommendation for immediate ART, when ART was typically delayed until CD4 counts fell. A retrospective serial study tested whether ART initiation and durable HIV suppression were associated with changes in peripheral blood TRB repertoire composition and diversity. The cohort contributed roughly 200 cryopreserved PBMC samples from around 33 adults with confirmed HIV infection, collected serially over a mean of about 6 years (range 1-12). About 35% of the 30 participants with HIV were female. Test extractions of a monoclonal T-cell line alongside fewer than 40 polyclonal samples showed no cross-contamination during QIAcube processing. Study-level results and caveats: Narrower CDR3 length ranges were observed in HIV repertoires than in controls, and an antigen-experienced repertoire with only a slight naive shift after ART was suggested by the network structure. Inferences about post-ART repertoire changes were limited because no data were available on ART adherence, viral resistance or therapy changes. The samples span the years 2004 to 2017, and the ART regimens used may be less effective than current regimens. Expanded TRB clones identified before ART initiation dominated the repertoire across all time points, though the dominance fluctuated and decreased in many PLHIV after ART. A significant increase in TRB diversity was found to be associated with ART initiation, although TRB diversity was observed to remain significantly below that of transplant donor controls even after long-term ART. Because pre-ART samples had limited cell numbers, unsorted PBMC were profiled rather than sorted CD4+ and CD8+ T cells. Limited PBMC availability meant only the TCR beta chain was sequenced, without alpha chain pairing.

Reading the germline V gene (reference sequence) gives CDR1 LNHDA and CDR2 SQIVND. From its cysteine to its phenylalanine, the CDR3 spans 17 amino acids. Only the CDR3 DNA stays, 51 bases, in frame from base 1. A distance of 15 bases separates the germline ends of V and J, which lose 0 bases and 3 bases respectively. Of note for this clone: Its antigen is unknown. Per-base quality was not reported, and no clone a single base away is much larger than it.

Sequencing of the TRB variable region was done with the immunoSEQ hsTCRB v3.0 assay at survey level resolution. TRB sequencing targeted a depth of 40,000-50,000 T-cell genomes per sample. TRB libraries were pooled and sequenced on an Illumina MiSeq using a v3 150-cycle kit. Per the authors' processing: Repertoire analysis was run in R within a reproducible Nextflow workflow that covered QC, data transformation and analysis. LymphoSeq2, an R package for exploring AIRR-Seq data, was used to implement custom analyses. A handful of samples that produced fewer than 5000 total TRB sequences were removed, so 150 to 200 HIV repertoires were analyzed. Among the approximately 180 retained HIV repertoires, 55 to 65 were collected before ART initiation and approximately 130 were collected after ART initiation. Each repertoire was downsampled to 5000 TRB nucleotide sequences, and summary statistics were averaged across 100 downsampling iterations. The analysis kept only TRB sequences whose CDR3 regions were at least seven amino acids long. Diversity was measured with a Shannon entropy-derived clonality score and the Gini coefficient. In repertoire networks, the top 5000 CDR3 amino acid sequences were linked whenever an edit distance of one separated two sequences. For TRB CDR3 amino acid sequences, antigen specificity groups and MHC restriction were predicted with GLIPH2. Known CMV, EBV, HIV or tissue antigen associations were flagged by matching CDR3 amino acid sequences against VDJdb and McPAS-TCR. Pre-ART, post-ART and control groups were compared with Wilcoxon signed-rank tests and Holm-Bonferroni correction. Entries here come from immuneACCESS through TCRdb and include only in-frame sequences with V and J called. Some clones fail to appear in such tables; in the studies checked, an unresolved V gene covers under half of the shortfall, and the cause of the remainder is unknown. For V, J and clone size, that table is used; D and trimming come from the DNA. For this sample there are over 15,000 clones; roughly 95% appear just once. The ten largest clonotypes hold over 1.1% of the sample.

To be included, a participant needed at least one PBMC sample from before ART initiation plus at least two post-ART samples. Every participant with HIV received treatment in the United States of America. Before DNA extraction, cryopreserved samples of about 0.9-11 million PBMC were thawed and then washed. At the time of the earliest PBMC sample for each participant with HIV, ages ranged from roughly 23 to 60 years. PBMC samples from each participant spanned 1-4 timepoints before ART initiation and 2-8 timepoints after ART initiation, with a median of 7 samples. Serial HIV viral load, CD4+ T-cell count, ART history and demographic data were obtained for every participant. Using a Qiagen kit on a QIAcube, genomic DNA was extracted from unsorted PBMC, with samples processed in batches of 12.

Recombination joined TRBV19 with TRBJ1-5, with an unclear D gene assignment. The source is a man aged 30-40 years with HIV. Sequencing was performed on unsorted PBMCs, taken more than 10 years after starting antiretroviral therapy. The CDR3 protein: CASSIEVTSAINQPQHF. In nucleotide form, the sequence is TGTGCCAGTAGTATAGAAGTCACCTCAGCTATCAATCAGCCCCAGCATTTT.